This TCR beta chain was captured by sequencing in a study of blood T cell repertoires in COVID-19. Original analysis: Cell counts per sample came from amplifying reference gene primers. Only in-frame clones appear in the TCRdb table, and some are missing; sequencing was by immunoSEQ multiplex PCR. That table gives V, J and clone size, and the DNA gave D and trimming. The repertoire has approximately 85,000 clones, roughly 90% of them found once; the top ten carry approximately 2.2%. In germline, CDR1 is KGHSH, CDR2 LQKENI. V was pared by 6 bases and J by 5 bases, with 13 bases between. This CDR3 spans 13 amino acids.

The genes are TRBV18 and TRBJ2-5; tentative D call: TRBD2 (7 bases). Sequences were obtained from peripheral blood. The origin of this receptor is a man between 50 and 59 years old with acute or convalescent COVID-19. CDR3 region: CASSQQGGETQYF. CDR3 nucleotide sequence: TGTGCCAGCTCGCAACAGGGAGGGGAGACCCAGTACTTC.